These T cell receptor beta chains were read from a single sample in a study of T cell repertoires in cytomegalovirus infection. TCRdb re-derived calls from the reads in MiXCR, one entry per CDR3 protein. The sample contains about 890,000 distinct CDR3 sequences, around 29% of which appear only once. No antigen is known for these receptors. The sequencing used cultured CD8+ T cells from PBMCs, collected from culture after CMV antigen stimulation. These receptor sequences come from a human donor in good health (CMV status not recorded). Some clones in this sample may be carry-over from other donors' samples. CDR3s include the opening cysteine and the closing phenylalanine or tryptophan. The D gene is left open where the match is weak. Clone size is shown for a subset of rows, as once, few, many or a class of expanded clone.

14,TRBV9,-,TRBJ1-1,-,TGTGCCAGCAGCGTAAACTGGATGAACACTGAAGCTTTCTTT,CASSVNWMNTEAFF
15,TRBV7-3,-,TRBJ1-2,-,TGTGCCAGCAGCTTACCCTCAGAGGGGCTCTATGGCTACACCTTC,CASSLPSEGLYGYTF
15,TRBV6-5,few,TRBJ1-2,-,TGTGCCAGCAGTTTTAGGACAGCGGTGACCTATGGCTACACCTTC,CASSFRTAVTYGYTF
15,TRBV5-7,few,TRBJ2-5,-,TGTGCCAGCAGCTTGTCGGCCGGGGTGATGAAGACCCAGTACTTC,CASSLSAGVMKTQYF
12,TRBV7-9,many,TRBJ2-7,-,TGTGCCAGCAGCTCCTACCGGGGCGAGCAGTACTTC,CASSSYRGEQYF
13,TRBV7-6,few,TRBJ1-2,-,TGTGCCAGCAGCTTAGGGGCGGGCGGAGGCTACACCTTC,CASSLGAGGGYTF
14,TRBV5-1,many,TRBJ2-7,-,TGCGCCAGCAGACCTAGTGAGGGAACCTACGAGCAGTACTTC,CASRPSEGTYEQYF
12,TRBV7-3,-,TRBJ1-1,-,TGTGCCAGCAGCTTAGGAAAGGGTGAAGCTTTCTTT,CASSLGKGEAFF
17,TRBV10-2,-,TRBJ2-1,TRBD2,TGCGCCAGCAGTGAGTACGGACTAGCGGGGGCCTACAATGAGCAGTTCTTC,CASSEYGLAGAYNEQFF
15,TRBV6-5,-,TRBJ2-7,-,TGTGCCAGCAGTTACTCGAACGGAATTAGGGGTGAGCAGTACTTC,CASSYSNGIRGEQYF
15,TRBV7-2,-,TRBJ2-7,TRBD2,TGTGCCAGCAGCGAAGCTAGCGGGGGGGCTTACGAGCAGTACTTC,CASSEASGGAYEQYF
16,TRBV6-1,-,TRBJ2-1,-,TGTGCCAGCAGTTACCTCGGACTCGAAGTAGGTAATGAGCAGTTCTTC,CASSYLGLEVGNEQFF
14,TRBV19,-,TRBJ1-2,-,TGTGCCACCCAACCTAGGCCCCAGAGTTATGGCTACACCTTC,CATQPRPQSYGYTF
15,TRBV7-3,-,TRBJ2-7,TRBD1,TGTGCCAGCAGCCCCAAGGACAGGCCTTTCTACGAGCAGTACTTC,CASSPKDRPFYEQYF
18,TRBV29-1,-,TRBJ2-1,-,TGCAGCGTTGGTGGGTTGGAGGACAACCCCCTTGGCTACAATGAGCAGTTCTTC,CSVGGLEDNPLGYNEQFF
15,TRBV7-9,few,TRBJ2-2,TRBD2,TGTGCCAGCACCTCACTAGCGGGGGTTACCGGGGAGCTGTTTTTT,CASTSLAGVTGELFF
16,TRBV19,-,TRBJ1-5,TRBD1,TGTGCCAGTAGTATAGGAGCCGACAGGGTTCCTCAGCCCCAGCATTTT,CASSIGADRVPQPQHF
14,TRBV6-5,-,TRBJ1-1,-,TGTGCCAGCAACGAAGTAGGGGGGAACACTGAAGCTTTCTTT,CASNEVGGNTEAFF
11,TRBV5-8,-,TRBJ2-1,TRBD1,TGCGCCAGCAGTGAGGGGACAGGGCAGTTCTTC,CASSEGTGQFF
15,TRBV7-2,many,TRBJ2-3,TRBD2,TGTGCCAGCAGCGCGGGACTAGCAATCACAGATACGCAGTATTTT,CASSAGLAITDTQYF
17,TRBV5-5,many,TRBJ2-2,-,TGTGCCAGCAGCTTGGCGGGGGGCGGCCCGAACACCGGGGAGCTGTTTTTT,CASSLAGGGPNTGELFF
17,TRBV29-1,-,TRBJ1-1,-,TGCAGCGTGAAAAGTCCGGGCCGAGCCGTGATGAACACTGAAGCTTTCTTT,CSVKSPGRAVMNTEAFF
14,TRBV7-9,few,TRBJ2-5,TRBD1,TGTGCCAGCAGCCGACAGGGGCCCCAAGAGACCCAGTACTTC,CASSRQGPQETQYF
16,TRBV6-5,-,TRBJ1-6,TRBD1,TGTGCCAGCAGTTACCTGGGTCGGGACAGGGGGGCACCCCTCCACTTT,CASSYLGRDRGAPLHF
16,TRBV27,many,TRBJ2-1,-,TGTGCCAGCAGTTTATCCTCCGGAATTCCCTACAATGAGCAGTTCTTC,CASSLSSGIPYNEQFF